Described below is a single T cell receptor (beta chain) sequence and its context. CDR3 size: 14 residues. The germline gives CDR1 SGHDT, CDR2 YYEEEE. V dropped 2 bases and J dropped 5 bases, with 12 bases sitting between them. This sample was included in a study of control samples from healthy donors and cancer patients. Assay: immunoSEQ multiplex PCR; the TCRdb copy retains only in-frame clones and omits some. Of around 86,000 clones listed, around 90% are singletons. This TCR derives from a woman aged 55-69 years with head and neck cancer. Sequences were obtained from PBMCs. The chain is built from TRBV5-6 and TRBJ2-3; D is perhaps TRBD2 (7 bases). This CDR3 reads CASSLGGAGDTQYF. The CDR3 DNA reads as TGTGCCAGCAGCTTAGGGGGGGCTGGAGATACGCAGTATTTT.